Listed below are T cell receptor beta chains from one sample, sequenced in a study of blood T cells in healthy people across ages. TCRdb ran MiXCR on the 5' RACE reads and lists one entry per CDR3 protein. Of about 800,000 distinct CDR3 sequences listed, 20% to 25% are singletons. The sample was also linked to a second study, of T cells of mothers and their children.

Sequencing was carried out using blood. These receptors were obtained from a boy younger than 18 in good health. CDR3s include the opening cysteine and the closing phenylalanine or tryptophan. A D gene is named only where the DNA matches it firmly. Only part of the rows carry a size: once, few, many, or a class if the clone is expanded.

d_call: -; v_call: TRBV29-1; j_call: TRBJ2-7; clone_size: few; cdr3_nt: TGCAGCGTTGCGGGACTGAAAACCTACGAGCAGTACTTC; cdr3_aa: CSVAGLKTYEQYF
d_call: TRBD1; v_call: TRBV5-5; j_call: TRBJ1-1; clone_size: -; cdr3_nt: TGTGCCAGCAGCTTGGATGGGACAGACCATGAAGCTTTCTTT; cdr3_aa: CASSLDGTDHEAFF
d_call: -; v_call: TRBV7-9; j_call: TRBJ2-1; clone_size: once; cdr3_nt: TGTGCCAGCAGCTTAGCGTTGAGAGGGGTGACTGAGCAGTTCTTC; cdr3_aa: CASSLALRGVTEQFF
d_call: -; v_call: TRBV20-1; j_call: TRBJ2-3; clone_size: -; cdr3_nt: TGCAGTGCTAGAGATCGACAGCAGGGTAGCACAGATACGCAGTATTTT; cdr3_aa: CSARDRQQGSTDTQYF
d_call: -; v_call: TRBV29-1; j_call: TRBJ1-2; clone_size: few; cdr3_nt: TGCAGCGTCTTCGACCGCGACTATGGCTACACCTTC; cdr3_aa: CSVFDRDYGYTF
d_call: -; v_call: TRBV29-1; j_call: TRBJ1-2; clone_size: -; cdr3_nt: TGCAGCGTTGATCCCGGAGGTGCCTATCGCTACACCTTC; cdr3_aa: CSVDPGGAYRYTF
d_call: -; v_call: TRBV12-3/TRBV12-4; j_call: TRBJ2-1; clone_size: few; cdr3_nt: TGTGCCAGCCGAAAGGACACCCGGGTGAATGAGCAGTTCTTC; cdr3_aa: CASRKDTRVNEQFF
d_call: -; v_call: TRBV9; j_call: TRBJ2-2; clone_size: -; cdr3_nt: TGTGCCAGCAGCGTAGTGGCCAGGGGCGACGGGGAGCTGTTTTTT; cdr3_aa: CASSVVARGDGELFF
d_call: -; v_call: TRBV7-2; j_call: TRBJ1-2; clone_size: few; cdr3_nt: TGTGCCAGCAGCACCCGGGGGGGACCCCTCTACGGCTACACCTTC; cdr3_aa: CASSTRGGPLYGYTF
d_call: -; v_call: TRBV11-2; j_call: TRBJ2-7; clone_size: -; cdr3_nt: TGTGCCAGCAGCTTAGCGTTGGGAGACACCTACGAGCAGTACTTC; cdr3_aa: CASSLALGDTYEQYF
d_call: -; v_call: TRBV12-3/TRBV12-4; j_call: TRBJ1-1; clone_size: many; cdr3_nt: TGTGCCAGCAGTTTCCGGGCCAACACTGAAGCTTTCTTT; cdr3_aa: CASSFRANTEAFF
d_call: -; v_call: TRBV29-1; j_call: TRBJ2-7; clone_size: few; cdr3_nt: TGCAGCGTCCAAGACAGGCACTCCTACGAGCAGTACTTC; cdr3_aa: CSVQDRHSYEQYF
d_call: TRBD1; v_call: TRBV7-9; j_call: TRBJ2-1; clone_size: -; cdr3_nt: TGTGCCAGCAGCTTAGGGAGGACAGGCAATGAGCAGTTCTTC; cdr3_aa: CASSLGRTGNEQFF
d_call: -; v_call: TRBV28; j_call: TRBJ2-4; clone_size: -; cdr3_nt: TGTGCCAGCAGTCGCCCCCCACCGAACATTCAGTACTTC; cdr3_aa: CASSRPPPNIQYF
d_call: TRBD2; v_call: TRBV4-3; j_call: TRBJ2-3; clone_size: -; cdr3_nt: TGCGCCAGCAGCCAAGACTGGACTAGCGCCATAGATACGCAGTATTTT; cdr3_aa: CASSQDWTSAIDTQYF
d_call: TRBD2; v_call: TRBV15; j_call: TRBJ2-5; clone_size: few; cdr3_nt: TGTGCCACCAGCAGAACAGGACTAGCGGTGAAAGAGACCCAGTACTTC; cdr3_aa: CATSRTGLAVKETQYF
d_call: -; v_call: TRBV4-3; j_call: TRBJ2-5; clone_size: -; cdr3_nt: TGCGCCAGCAGCCTCACCCTACATAGTAACCAAGAGACCCAGTACTTC; cdr3_aa: CASSLTLHSNQETQYF
d_call: TRBD2; v_call: TRBV20-1; j_call: TRBJ2-7; clone_size: -; cdr3_nt: TGCAGTGCCCCCCCGGGGGGTGTCTACGAGCAGTACTTC; cdr3_aa: CSAPPGGVYEQYF
d_call: -; v_call: TRBV27; j_call: TRBJ1-5; clone_size: -; cdr3_nt: TGTGCCAGCAGTTGGACAGTGGATCAGCCCCAGCATTTT; cdr3_aa: CASSWTVDQPQHF
d_call: -; v_call: TRBV28; j_call: TRBJ1-1; clone_size: few; cdr3_nt: TGTGCCAGCATATCACCGAACACTGAAGCTTTCTTT; cdr3_aa: CASISPNTEAFF
d_call: TRBD2; v_call: TRBV20-1; j_call: TRBJ2-5; clone_size: few; cdr3_nt: TGCAGTGCTAATGGCCGGGGGGGAAAGACCCAGTACTTC; cdr3_aa: CSANGRGGKTQYF
d_call: -; v_call: TRBV3-1; j_call: TRBJ2-5; clone_size: -; cdr3_nt: TGTGCCAGCAGCTCACAAGGGGCCATAGAAGAGACCCAGTACTTC; cdr3_aa: CASSSQGAIEETQYF
d_call: -; v_call: TRBV7-6; j_call: TRBJ2-1; clone_size: -; cdr3_nt: TGTGCCAGCAGTTTTGGGCCCGGGGATTACAATGAGCAGTTCTTC; cdr3_aa: CASSFGPGDYNEQFF
d_call: -; v_call: TRBV7-9; j_call: TRBJ2-6; clone_size: few; cdr3_nt: TGTGCCAGCAGCCGTAGCGAGTCTGGGGCCAACGTCCTGACTTTC; cdr3_aa: CASSRSESGANVLTF
d_call: -; v_call: TRBV4-3; j_call: TRBJ2-7; clone_size: -; cdr3_nt: TGCGCCAGCAGCCAAGATCGGGACACTCGCTACGAGCAGTACTTC; cdr3_aa: CASSQDRDTRYEQYF
d_call: TRBD1; v_call: TRBV9; j_call: TRBJ2-7; clone_size: few; cdr3_nt: TGTGCCAGCAGCCCCGGGACAGAAATTTACGAGCAGTACTTC; cdr3_aa: CASSPGTEIYEQYF
d_call: TRBD2; v_call: TRBV10-3; j_call: TRBJ2-1; clone_size: few; cdr3_nt: TGTGCCATCAGTGAGTCTACTAGCGGGAGACACAATGAGCAGTTCTTC; cdr3_aa: CAISESTSGRHNEQFF
d_call: -; v_call: TRBV20-1; j_call: TRBJ2-4; clone_size: -; cdr3_nt: TGCAGTGCTAGACAGGGTGTACCAAACATTCAGTACTTC; cdr3_aa: CSARQGVPNIQYF
d_call: -; v_call: TRBV7-3; j_call: TRBJ1-1; clone_size: -; cdr3_nt: TGTGCCAGCAGCTTATGGGGATCGAACACTGAAGCTTTCTTT; cdr3_aa: CASSLWGSNTEAFF
d_call: TRBD2; v_call: TRBV29-1; j_call: TRBJ2-1; clone_size: few; cdr3_nt: TGCAGCGTTGAGGCTAGCGGGAGTGTGGCGAATGAGCAGTTCTTC; cdr3_aa: CSVEASGSVANEQFF
d_call: -; v_call: TRBV10-3; j_call: TRBJ2-7; clone_size: few; cdr3_nt: TGTGCCATCAGTGAGGGGTCAGGCTACGAGCAGTACTTC; cdr3_aa: CAISEGSGYEQYF
d_call: -; v_call: TRBV11-1; j_call: TRBJ2-3; clone_size: many; cdr3_nt: TGTGCCAGCAGCTTTGACCGAGATACGCAGTATTTT; cdr3_aa: CASSFDRDTQYF
d_call: -; v_call: TRBV24-1; j_call: TRBJ1-2; clone_size: few; cdr3_nt: TGTGCCACCAGTGCTGGGACCGCCTCCTATGGCTACACCTTC; cdr3_aa: CATSAGTASYGYTF
d_call: -; v_call: TRBV29-1; j_call: TRBJ1-1; clone_size: -; cdr3_nt: TGCAGCGTTGAAGACGTGACAGGTGAAGCTTTCTTT; cdr3_aa: CSVEDVTGEAFF
d_call: -; v_call: TRBV5-1; j_call: TRBJ2-5; clone_size: few; cdr3_nt: TGCGCCAGCAGCTTAGAGGGTCTATTCCCTGGGGAGCAGTACTTC; cdr3_aa: CASSLEGLFPGEQYF
d_call: TRBD1; v_call: TRBV9; j_call: TRBJ1-4; clone_size: -; cdr3_nt: TGTGCCAGCAGCGCATCTACAGGGGGCGCGGGTGAAAAACTGTTTTTT; cdr3_aa: CASSASTGGAGEKLFF
d_call: -; v_call: TRBV27; j_call: TRBJ2-3; clone_size: once; cdr3_nt: TGTGCCAGCAGTTTAGCGGGGCGCCGCACAGATACGCAGTATTTT; cdr3_aa: CASSLAGRRTDTQYF
d_call: -; v_call: TRBV7-2; j_call: TRBJ2-7; clone_size: few; cdr3_nt: TGTGCCAGCAGCTGGAGGTCCTACGAGCAGTACTTC; cdr3_aa: CASSWRSYEQYF
d_call: TRBD1; v_call: TRBV6-5; j_call: TRBJ1-2; clone_size: -; cdr3_nt: TGTGCCAGCAGTTACACAGGGGCCGGGGGCTACACCTTC; cdr3_aa: CASSYTGAGGYTF
d_call: TRBD1; v_call: TRBV7-9; j_call: TRBJ2-5; clone_size: -; cdr3_nt: TGTGCCAGCAGCCTGCCGGGACAGGGGCCATTTCAAGAGACCCAGTACTTC; cdr3_aa: CASSLPGQGPFQETQYF
d_call: -; v_call: TRBV10-3; j_call: TRBJ2-7; clone_size: few; cdr3_nt: TGTGCCATCAGTGAAGATAGGGCCTACGAGCAGTACTTC; cdr3_aa: CAISEDRAYEQYF
d_call: TRBD2; v_call: TRBV7-2; j_call: TRBJ2-1; clone_size: -; cdr3_nt: TGTGCCAGCAGCTTAGAGCCCCGAGCCAGCGGGATTCGAAATGAGCAGTTCTTC; cdr3_aa: CASSLEPRASGIRNEQFF
d_call: -; v_call: TRBV27; j_call: TRBJ2-3; clone_size: -; cdr3_nt: TGTGCCAGCAGTTTTCCTAATTCAGATACGCAGTATTTT; cdr3_aa: CASSFPNSDTQYF
d_call: -; v_call: TRBV9; j_call: TRBJ2-5; clone_size: -; cdr3_nt: TGTGCCAGCAGCGTAGTTAACGACGAGACCCAGTACTTC; cdr3_aa: CASSVVNDETQYF
d_call: -; v_call: TRBV6-1; j_call: TRBJ1-6; clone_size: -; cdr3_nt: TGTGCCAGCAGTGCGACAGCCCGCCCTAAAAGCTCCTATAATTCACCCCTCCACTTT; cdr3_aa: CASSATARPKSSYNSPLHF
d_call: TRBD1; v_call: TRBV4-1; j_call: TRBJ2-7; clone_size: few; cdr3_nt: TGCGCCAGCAGCCAAGCTTGGGACAGCTCCTACGAGCAGTACTTC; cdr3_aa: CASSQAWDSSYEQYF